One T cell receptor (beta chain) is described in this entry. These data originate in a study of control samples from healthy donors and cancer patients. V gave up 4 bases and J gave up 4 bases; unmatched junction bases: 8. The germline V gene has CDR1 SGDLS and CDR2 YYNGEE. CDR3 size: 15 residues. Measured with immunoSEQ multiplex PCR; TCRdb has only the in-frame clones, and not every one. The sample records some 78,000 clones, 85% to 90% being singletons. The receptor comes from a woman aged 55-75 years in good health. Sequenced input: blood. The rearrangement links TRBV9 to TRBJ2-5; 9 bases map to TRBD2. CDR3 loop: CASSPDSGSGETQYF. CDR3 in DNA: TGTGCCAGCAGCCCAGATAGCGGGAGTGGAGAGACCCAGTACTTC.